What follows are 2 T cell receptor beta chains derived from one specimen sequenced in a study of identical twins. MiXCR was run by TCRdb on the 5' RACE reads, yielding one entry per CDR3 protein. Of fewer than 350,000 distinct CDR3 sequences listed, around 8.8% are singletons. In addition, the sample was reused for a study of yellow fever vaccine responses in identical twins.

The specimen was memory (CD45RO+) T cells sorted from blood. These receptors were obtained from a woman under 30 in good health.

The chain is built from TRBV5-1 and TRBJ2-3; TRBD1 matches 8 bases. The CDR3 runs to 17 residues. V lost 3 bases to trimming and J lost 5 bases; unmatched junction nucleotides: 14. CDR1 and CDR2 from the germline V gene are SGHRS and YFSETQ. CDR3 sequence (DNA): TGCGCCAGCAGCTGGAGGGCTGTTGGGACAGGCGAAGATACGCAGTATTTT. Translation gives CASSWRAVGTGEDTQYF. The whole variable domain, filled in from reference TRBV5-1 and TRBJ2-3, reads KAGVTQTPRYLIKTRGQQVTLSCSPISGHRSVSWYQQTPGQGLQFLFEYFSETQRNKGNFPGRFSGRQFSNSRSEMNVSTLELGDSALYLCASSWRAVGTGEDTQYFGPGTRLTVL.

The chain uses TRBV18 and TRBJ2-1; D is perhaps TRBD1 (6 bases). Trimming removed 5 bases at V and 2 bases at J, with 13 bases between. The germline CDR1 and CDR2 sequences are KGHSH and LQKENI. This CDR3 is 15 amino acids long. This chain's CDR3 is CASSGTGTTYNEQFF. CDR3 sequence (DNA): TGTGCCAGCTCAGGAACCGGGACAACCTACAATGAGCAGTTCTTC.